Listed below are T cell receptor beta chains from one sample, sequenced in a study of T cells after yellow fever vaccination. Each CDR3 protein gets one entry after TCRdb re-called the 5' RACE reads with MiXCR. The sample holds around 70,000 distinct CDR3 sequences, more than 5.5% seen once. The source was CD8+ T cells sorted from PBMCs, collected 5 days after the first yellow fever vaccination. Receptors originate from a man in his late teens or twenties who received the YFV17D yellow fever vaccine. The CDR3 runs from the conserved cysteine through the conserved F or W. A D gene is named only where the DNA matches it firmly. A clone size is listed for some rows: how often the clone was seen (once, few, many), or a class if it is expanded.

>TRBJ2-1|few|TRBV7-2|TRBD1
CASSGPGGPNGYNEQFF
TGTGCCAGCAGCGGGCCAGGGGGTCCCAACGGATACAATGAGCAGTTCTTC
>TRBJ2-6|NA|TRBV10-3|TRBD1
CAISDVTGSSGANVLTF
TGTGCCATCAGTGACGTGACAGGGTCTTCTGGGGCCAACGTCCTGACTTTC
>TRBJ1-5|few|TRBV5-6|NA
CASSLKQVPYQPQHF
TGTGCCAGCAGCTTAAAACAGGTTCCTTATCAGCCCCAGCATTTT
>TRBJ2-7|few|TRBV20-1|TRBD1
CSASSGQRYEQYF
TGCAGTGCTAGTTCGGGACAGAGATACGAGCAGTACTTC
>TRBJ2-7|many|TRBV4-3|NA
CASSQDLNPYEQYF
TGCGCCAGCAGCCAAGATCTCAACCCGTACGAGCAGTACTTC
>TRBJ1-3|NA|TRBV7-9|TRBD1
CASPGDRAENTIYF
TGTGCCAGCCCGGGGGACAGGGCGGAAAACACCATATATTTT
>TRBJ1-2|medium-sized|TRBV4-2|NA
CASSQEVWRGGYTF
TGTGCCAGCAGCCAAGAAGTTTGGCGCGGAGGCTACACCTTC
>TRBJ2-3|many|TRBV6-5|TRBD1
CASSYSGQGGTDTQYF
TGTGCCAGCAGTTACTCGGGACAGGGGGGCACAGATACGCAGTATTTT
>TRBJ2-1|NA|TRBV11-2|NA
CASSFRVNEQFF
TGTGCCAGCAGCTTCCGGGTCAATGAGCAGTTCTTC
>TRBJ1-1|NA|TRBV6-1|NA
CASSVVGGADEAFF
TGTGCCAGCAGTGTTGTTGGGGGCGCGGATGAAGCTTTCTTT
>TRBJ1-5|few|TRBV6-5|NA
CASSYARPSSNQPQHF
TGTGCCAGCAGTTACGCTCGTCCCAGTAGCAATCAGCCCCAGCATTTT
>TRBJ2-5|many|TRBV6-2/TRBV6-3|NA
CASSDSQETQYF
TGTGCCAGCAGCGACAGTCAAGAGACCCAGTACTTC
>TRBJ2-5|few|TRBV25-1|NA
CASRDTIETQYF
TGTGCCAGCAGGGACACAATAGAGACCCAGTACTTC
>TRBJ2-7|NA|TRBV7-2|NA
CASVQGGYEQYF
TGTGCCAGCGTCCAGGGGGGCTACGAGCAGTACTTC
>TRBJ1-1|many|TRBV4-1|NA
CASSQGRENTEAFF
TGCGCCAGCAGCCAAGGACGGGAGAACACTGAAGCTTTCTTT
>TRBJ2-7|few|TRBV19|TRBD1
CASRDRFSSYEQYF
TGTGCCAGTAGGGACAGGTTCAGCTCCTACGAGCAGTACTTC
>TRBJ1-3|few|TRBV6-1|NA
CASRLDSSSGNTIYF
TGTGCCAGCAGATTGGACAGCTCCTCTGGAAACACCATATATTTT
>TRBJ2-3|many|TRBV4-1|TRBD2
CASSPIAGGLDTQYF
TGCGCCAGCAGCCCAATAGCGGGGGGGCTAGATACGCAGTATTTT
>TRBJ1-2|few|TRBV6-2/TRBV6-3|TRBD1
CASSYTQETQGVSPLVYGYTF
TGTGCCAGCAGTTACACACAAGAAACACAGGGGGTGTCTCCATTAGTCTATGGCTACACCTTC
>TRBJ2-1|few|TRBV6-2/TRBV6-3|NA
CASSYSGYNEQFF
TGTGCCAGCAGTTACTCTGGATACAATGAGCAGTTCTTC
>TRBJ2-1|many|TRBV20-1|NA
CSAVPLGEQFF
TGCAGTGCTGTGCCCCTCGGGGAGCAGTTCTTC
>TRBJ2-3|few|TRBV2|NA
CASSVTRLSTDTQYF
TGTGCCAGCAGCGTCACTAGACTCAGCACAGATACGCAGTATTTT
>TRBJ1-2|few|TRBV27|NA
CASPTHSYGGYTF
TGTGCCAGCCCTACACACAGTTACGGGGGCTACACCTTC
>TRBJ1-4|NA|TRBV2|TRBD1
CASSSTGGAGEKLFF
TGTGCCAGCAGTAGCACAGGGGGCGCAGGTGAAAAACTGTTTTTT
>TRBJ2-7|NA|TRBV20-1|TRBD1
CSARGSGDRYYEQYF
TGCAGTGCTAGGGGTTCGGGGGACAGGTATTACGAGCAGTACTTC
>TRBJ1-3|few|TRBV20-1|NA
CSARETGTTGNTIYF
TGCAGTGCTAGAGAGACCGGGACTACTGGAAACACCATATATTTT
>TRBJ1-5|few|TRBV12-3/TRBV12-4|NA
CASRGTGSQPQHF
TGTGCCAGCAGGGGGACCGGTAGTCAGCCCCAGCATTTT
>TRBJ2-1|NA|TRBV6-5|TRBD2
CASSYRWRGGENEQFF
TGTGCCAGCAGTTACAGGTGGCGGGGGGGCGAAAATGAGCAGTTCTTC
>TRBJ1-1|few|TRBV29-1|NA
CSVEWEGGTEAFF
TGCAGCGTTGAATGGGAGGGAGGAACTGAAGCTTTCTTT
>TRBJ2-7|many|TRBV27|NA
CASSLLNRVESEQYF
TGTGCCAGCAGTTTATTGAACAGGGTTGAGTCCGAGCAGTACTTC
>TRBJ1-5|few|TRBV6-2/TRBV6-3|NA
CASSMGADQPQHF
TGTGCCAGTAGTATGGGGGCAGATCAGCCCCAGCATTTT
>TRBJ2-7|NA|TRBV5-4|NA
CASSRVPSYEQYF
TGTGCCAGCAGCAGGGTCCCCTCCTACGAGCAGTACTTC
>TRBJ2-1|NA|TRBV20-1|NA
CSARDARDIYNEQFF
TGCAGTGCTAGAGATGCCCGGGACATATACAATGAGCAGTTCTTC
>TRBJ2-2|many|TRBV6-1|NA
CASWDSIYTGELFF
TGTGCCAGTTGGGACTCCATTTACACCGGGGAGCTGTTTTTT
>TRBJ2-5|NA|TRBV15|TRBD1
CATSGGTGDLRGETQYF
TGTGCCACCAGCGGGGGTACAGGGGACCTAAGGGGTGAGACCCAGTACTTC
>TRBJ1-1|NA|TRBV29-1|TRBD1
CSAQTGGTEAFF
TGCAGCGCCCAAACAGGGGGAACTGAAGCTTTCTTT
>TRBJ2-3|many|TRBV5-1|NA
CASSLEGQHADTQYF
TGCGCCAGCAGCTTGGAGGGACAACACGCAGATACGCAGTATTTT
>TRBJ2-5|many|TRBV9|NA
CASSAGVGGETQYF
TGTGCCAGCAGCGCAGGGGTTGGCGGAGAGACCCAGTACTTC
>TRBJ2-7|NA|TRBV4-2|NA
CASSQDVGYEQYF
TGTGCCAGCAGCCAAGATGTGGGGTACGAGCAGTACTTC
>TRBJ1-2|NA|TRBV29-1|TRBD1
CSVEEGGHRYGYTF
TGCAGCGTTGAAGAAGGGGGCCATCGCTATGGCTACACCTTC
>TRBJ2-1|NA|TRBV7-6|NA
CASSFGQSDYNEQFF
TGTGCCAGCAGCTTTGGGCAATCGGACTACAATGAGCAGTTCTTC
>TRBJ2-5|NA|TRBV13|NA
CASSLGGRQETQYF
TGTGCCAGCAGCTTAGGAGGGCGTCAAGAGACCCAGTACTTC
>TRBJ2-5|many|TRBV5-1|NA
CASNGQYF
TGCGCCAGCAACGGCCAGTACTTC
>TRBJ1-1|few|TRBV29-1|TRBD1
CSVEHRGLNTEAFF
TGCAGCGTGGAGCACAGGGGGCTGAACACTGAAGCTTTCTTT
>TRBJ1-5|few|TRBV4-2|NA
CASSPGSGGPQHF
TGTGCCAGCAGCCCGGGATCCGGCGGTCCCCAGCATTTT
>TRBJ2-3|few|TRBV7-8|TRBD1
CASSLVGGTGLTDTQYF
TGTGCCAGCAGCTTAGTAGGGGGGACAGGACTCACAGATACGCAGTATTTT
>TRBJ2-5|many|TRBV7-2|NA
CASSHPGNQETQYF
TGTGCCAGCAGCCACCCCGGAAACCAAGAGACCCAGTACTTC
>TRBJ1-6|few|TRBV4-1|TRBD1
CASSQDGTGQPLHF
TGCGCCAGCAGCCAAGATGGGACAGGCCAACCCCTCCACTTT
>TRBJ2-1|once|TRBV13|NA
CASGASSYNEQFF
TGTGCCAGCGGGGCGAGCTCCTACAATGAGCAGTTCTTC